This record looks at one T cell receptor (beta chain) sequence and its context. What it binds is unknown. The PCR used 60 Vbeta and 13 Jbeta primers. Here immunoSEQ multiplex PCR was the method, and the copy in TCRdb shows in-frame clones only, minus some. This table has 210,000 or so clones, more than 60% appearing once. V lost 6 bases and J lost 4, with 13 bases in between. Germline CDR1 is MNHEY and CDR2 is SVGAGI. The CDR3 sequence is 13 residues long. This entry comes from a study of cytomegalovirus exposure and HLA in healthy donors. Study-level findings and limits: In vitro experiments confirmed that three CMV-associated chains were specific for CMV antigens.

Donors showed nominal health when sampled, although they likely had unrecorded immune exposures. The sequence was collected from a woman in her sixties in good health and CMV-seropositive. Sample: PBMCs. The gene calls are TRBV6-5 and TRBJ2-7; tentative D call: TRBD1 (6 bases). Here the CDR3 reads CASRDSAVYEQYF. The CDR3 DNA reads TGTGCCAGCAGGGACAGCGCCGTATACGAGCAGTACTTC.